These 13 T cell receptor beta chains share one sample of origin, sequenced in a study of tumor-infiltrating lymphocytes in primary liver carcinoma. The authors made TCR beta cDNA from approximately 490 ng total RNA with a constant-region primer. ARM-PCR was slightly modified, and three nested multiplex PCR rounds with it gave rise to the TCR beta libraries. PCR rounds one and two used TRBV1-TRBV30 forward primers with a C-beta reverse primer for around 11 cycles each. TCRdb independently ran MiXCR on the multiplex PCR reads; one entry per CDR3 protein. The table records 100,000 or so distinct CDR3 sequences, about two thirds of them present only once. Taking about 18-32 mg of unsorted bulk tissue, the authors co-extracted RNA and DNA. The sequenced sample consisted of liver tumor tissue from sampling region 2. The subset here: tumor region T2, inferior pole. These receptors were obtained from an older woman with primary liver carcinoma and hepatitis B virus infection.

The J gene is TRBJ2-5, the V gene TRBV20-1, with unresolved D. CDR1 is DFQATT and CDR2 is SNEGSKA in the germline V gene (reference sequence). V lost 0 bases, J lost 5 bases, and 16 bases lay in between. This CDR3 is built from 15 residues. CDR3 nucleotides: TGCAGTGCTAGAGAAGAATTGGTGATCTGGGAGACCCAGTACTTC. Translated, it gives CSAREELVIWETQYF.

To note about this clonotype: Compared with germline, one end of the junction differs, possibly owing to a read error. CDR3: CSTLRKGNERLFF. DNA of the CDR3: TGTTCCACCCTTAGAAAGGGTAATGAAAGACTGTTTTTT. The chain couples TRBV28 to TRBJ1-4, with no clear D. CDR1 MDHEN and CDR2 SYDVKM come from the germline V gene. The CDR3 length is 13 residues.

As for this clonotype: Relative to the germline gene, one junction end is altered; a read error may explain this. CDR3 loop: CAISGFSEQAYNEQFF. CDR3 DNA sequence: TGTGCTATCAGTGGGTTTTCGGAACAGGCCTACAATGAGCAGTTCTTC. The rearrangement joins TRBV10-3 to TRBJ2-1; tentatively, D is TRBD1 (5 bases). There are 16 residues in the CDR3. CDR1 ENHRY and CDR2 SYGVKD come from the germline V gene.

In the case of this clonotype: A much larger clone is a single base away; this may be a read error. The genes are TRBV28 and TRBJ2-1, with TRBD2 identical over 7 bases. With V trimmed by 6 bases and J by 6 bases, 8 bases remained unmatched. Germline values: CDR1 MDHEN, CDR2 SYDVKM. The length of the CDR3 is 14 residues. As DNA, the CDR3 is TGTGCCAGCAGGGAGTCGGGAGGACTCAATGAGCAGTTCTTC. The encoded protein is CASRESGGLNEQFF.

This clonotype appeared a single time. J is TRBJ2-1 and V is TRBV29-1; 8 bases fit TRBD2. Germline V lookup: CDR1 SQVTM, CDR2 ANQGSEA. The CDR3 runs 14 residues. The junction had 7 bases not matched to a gene; V was cut back by 2 bases and J by 7 bases. The CDR3 is CSVESSGSLNEQFF. The CDR3 DNA sequence: TGCAGCGTTGAATCCAGCGGGAGTTTGAATGAGCAGTTCTTC.

In its sample, this clonotype was seen many times. V is TRBV7-9 and J is TRBJ2-5; D is possibly TRBD1 (5 bases). The CDR3 consists of 13 residues. CDR1 and CDR2 (germline): SEHNR, FQNEAQ (reference sequence). V lost 2 bases to trimming and J lost 5 bases, with 9 bases between them. In DNA form, the CDR3 reads TGTGCCAGCAGCTTACGTCAGGGTGAGACCCAGTACTTC. This sequence encodes CASSLRQGETQYF.

This clonotype was seen ten or more times. The CDR3: CASSLGLAEQYF. DNA of the CDR3: TGTGCCAGCAGTTTGGGACTCGCCGAGCAGTACTTC. This chain joins TRBV12-3 or TRBV12-4 and TRBJ2-7, with D perhaps matching TRBD2 (6 bases). The CDR3 covers 12 residues. The V end lost 3 bases, the J end lost 6 bases, and 9 bases lay between the germline ends.

Regarding this clonotype: The junction differs from germline at one of its ends, possibly a read error. V is TRBV12-3 or TRBV12-4 and J is TRBJ2-7; possibly TRBD2 for D (6 bases). CDR3 size: 13 residues. The CDR3 region has the DNA TGTACCAGCTCCGGGAGTCCCACCTACGAGCAGTACTTC. Protein: CTSSGSPTYEQYF.

The CDR3 sequence is CASGREACDYNEQFF. CDR3 nucleotide sequence: TGTGCCAGTGGACGAGAGGCGTGTGACTACAATGAGCAGTTCTTC. This chain links TRBV6-1 with TRBJ2-1, with D unclear. Germline CDR1 is MNHNS and CDR2 is SASEGT. V gave up 9 bases and J gave up 3 bases, with 18 bases separating them. This CDR3 spans 15 amino acids.

A remark on this clonotype: This CDR3 fails to terminate in the conserved phenylalanine or tryptophan, so it likely reflects a read error. This chain links TRBV6-5 with TRBJ2-1; 9 nucleotides agree with TRBD2. V shed 8 bases and J 9 bases; nucleotides not matched to a gene: 11. Germline V gives CDR1 MNHEY, CDR2 SVGAGI. This CDR3 region has 14 residues. The CDR3 sequence: CASALVAGVGEQFV. Here the CDR3 DNA reads TGTGCCAGCGCGTTGGTAGCGGGAGTTGGTGAGCAGTTCGTC.

A note on this clonotype: A read error may be the cause here, since a much bigger clone is one base away. Lacking the conserved final phenylalanine or tryptophan, this CDR3 likely reflects a read error. This chain connects TRBV6-1 to TRBJ1-5, with D unclear. The germline V gene has CDR1 MNHNS and CDR2 SASEGT. V was cut by 5 bases and J by 6 bases, with 11 bases left in between. The CDR3 runs 13 residues. In DNA, the CDR3 is TGTGCCAGCAGTCTTAGAGTAGGTCAGCCCCAGCATTCT. Its translation: CASSLRVGQPQHS.

V gene TRBV11-2 combines with J gene TRBJ2-5; D possibly corresponds to TRBD1 (6 bases). Trimming stripped 5 bases from V and 3 bases from J, with 13 bases between. CDR1 SGHAT and CDR2 FQNNGV come from the germline V gene. The CDR3 runs 14 residues. CDR3: CASSPTGLKETQYF. CDR3 DNA: TGTGCCAGCAGCCCTACAGGGCTGAAAGAGACCCAGTACTTC.

V gene TRBV12-3 or TRBV12-4 combines with J gene TRBJ2-2; D may be TRBD1 (5 bases). Trimming took 6 bases from V and 7 from J, leaving 12 bases between them. The CDR3 runs 13 residues. In DNA form, the CDR3 reads TGTGCCAGCAGCCGACAGATTATCGGGGAGCTGTTTTTT. Translating it yields CASSRQIIGELFF.